Given below is one T cell receptor (beta chain) in context. This clonotype has ten or more counts. Its antigen is currently not known. Base qualities are not recorded, but no much larger clone differs from it by a single base. This sample is part of a study of early T cells in non-severe SARS-CoV-2 infection listed by TCRdb under 2021. A note on the overall study: Because TCR sequencing was done on bulk RNA from unsorted whole blood, the alpha and beta chains could not be paired.

Library preparation employed 5' RACE. The sequencing machine was a NextSeq 500. Unique molecular identifiers were attached to individual cDNA molecules in the TCR library protocol so that sequencing error and PCR bias could be corrected. Both TCR alpha and beta chains were sequenced, and tight co-correlation was observed between alpha and beta sequence abundances in each sample. In the authors' own workflow: Decombinator V4 was used to annotate the V gene, J gene and CDR3 of the TCR sequences. Expanded TCRs were defined as changing significantly between any two time points under a Poisson model with p below 0.0001. Abundances of TCRs were expressed as counts per million after normalisation to the total number of TCRs sequenced in each sample. A search of VDJdb, accessed on 1 November 2021, was run for TCRs annotated to CMV, EBV and SARS-CoV-2, with TCRs annotated for multiple antigens excluded. The public reads were reanalyzed by TCRdb: fastp trimming at Q25, MiXCR alignment, in-frame beta chains only. Entries that share a CDR3 protein sequence are merged under the most common genes and DNA. The V and J calls were not made by the authors but by TCRdb's processing. Across this sample there are fewer than 35,000 distinct CDR3 sequences, with less than 4.5% seen only once. The ten largest clones represent approximately 10% of the sample.

This was a case-control study nested in a cohort of healthcare workers in London, UK, who had nasopharyngeal swab PCR tests and blood samples taken every week. Between 23 and 31 March 2020, the week of the UK lockdown, healthcare workers were enrolled and then followed up weekly for as long as 16 weeks. Results and caveats for the whole study, not just this receptor: VDJdb matching was skewed toward anti-spike CD8 responses, so virus-specific expansions were likely underestimated and private and CD4 specificities were missed.

This receptor was obtained from an adult who was a healthcare worker with PCR-confirmed SARS-CoV-2 infection or an uninfected control (not recorded which). Sequenced sample: whole blood.

The CDR3 in this case is CSALKESGTGYEQYF. The nucleotide sequence is given as TGCAGTGCCTTAAAAGAAAGCGGGACAGGGTACGAGCAGTACTTC. The chain uses TRBV20-1 and TRBJ2-7, and 9 junction bases match TRBD1. The CDR3 goes from the cysteine to the phenylalanine over 15 residues. Only the CDR3 portion is preserved as DNA: 45 bases, with reading frame beginning at the first base. CDR1 and CDR2 are drawn from the germline V gene (reference sequence): DFQATT, SNEGSKA. Clipping removes 6 bases from V and 4 bases from J, with 13 as the unmatched junction base count.